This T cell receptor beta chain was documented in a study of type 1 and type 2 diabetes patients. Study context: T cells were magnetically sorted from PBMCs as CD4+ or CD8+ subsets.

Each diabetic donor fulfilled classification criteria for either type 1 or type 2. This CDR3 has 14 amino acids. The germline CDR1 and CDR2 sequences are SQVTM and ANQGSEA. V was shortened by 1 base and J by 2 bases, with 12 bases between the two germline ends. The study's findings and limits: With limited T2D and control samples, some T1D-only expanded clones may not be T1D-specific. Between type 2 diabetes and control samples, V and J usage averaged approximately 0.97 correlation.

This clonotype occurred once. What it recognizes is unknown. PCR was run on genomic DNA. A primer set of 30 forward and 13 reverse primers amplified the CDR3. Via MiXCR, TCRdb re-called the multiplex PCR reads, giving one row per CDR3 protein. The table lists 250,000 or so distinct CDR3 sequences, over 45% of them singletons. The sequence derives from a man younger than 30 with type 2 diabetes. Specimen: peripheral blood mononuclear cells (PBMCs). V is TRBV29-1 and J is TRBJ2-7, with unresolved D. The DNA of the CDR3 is TGCAGCGTTGAAGTCGGTGGGGTTGCCTACGAGCAGTACTTC. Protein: CSVEVGGVAYEQYF.